These 7 T cell receptor beta chains were sequenced from one sample in a study of STAT5B mutations in CD4+ large granular lymphocyte leukemia. Assay used: immunoSEQ multiplex PCR; TCRdb lists only in-frame clones, some missing. The repertoire holds approximately 35,000 clones, with roughly 76% as singletons. Sequenced material: CD4+ T cells from blood buffy coats. The receptors were gathered from a human donor in good health.

The chain couples TRBV4-2 to TRBJ1-1; a weak D match, TRBD1 (5 bases). Germline-derived CDR1 and CDR2 are LGHNA and YNFKEQ. This CDR3 is 14 amino acids long. V was pared by 4 bases and J by 0 bases, with 9 bases between. The CDR3 nucleotides read TGTGCCAGCAGCCCCCAGGGCATGAACACTGAAGCTTTCTTT. It codes for CASSPQGMNTEAFF.

The rearrangement joins TRBV18 to TRBJ2-1; D is undetermined. Germline V gene lookup returns CDR1 KGHSH and CDR2 LQKENI. The CDR3 is 12 residues long. Trimming cost V 8 bases and J 4 bases, with 9 bases left between them. For the CDR3, the DNA is TGTGCCAGCCTAGGGTCGTACAATGAGCAGTTCTTC. Amino acid sequence: CASLGSYNEQFF.

CDR3 coding DNA: TGTGCCAGCTCACGACCCAGGGGTGGCGGGGAGCTGTTTTTT. Translating gives CASSRPRGGGELFF. This chain links TRBV18 with TRBJ2-2; D possibly corresponds to TRBD1 (6 bases). Germline values: CDR1 KGHSH, CDR2 LQKENI. Trimming pared 4 bases from V and 7 bases from J, leaving 13 bases between. CDR3 length: 14 amino acids.

A single count supports this clone. V gene TRBV10-1 combines with J gene TRBJ2-5; D remains ambiguous. CDR1 WNHNN and CDR2 SYGVQD come from the germline V gene (reference sequence). Trimming removed 2 bases at V and 4 bases at J, with 2 bases between. There are 11 residues in the CDR3. This CDR3 reads CASSEGETQYF. Written as DNA, the CDR3 is TGCGCCAGCAGTGAGGGAGAGACCCAGTACTTC.

As to this clone: At one boundary the junction diverges from the germline segment, which might be a read error. This chain links TRBV5-4 with TRBJ1-4; D perhaps matches TRBD1 (5 bases). CDR1 SGHNT and CDR2 YYREEE come from the germline V gene (reference sequence). This CDR3 has 13 amino acids. This CDR3 is CASTLGGSEKLFF. For the CDR3, the DNA is TGTGCCAGCACCTTGGGGGGGAGTGAAAAACTGTTTTTT.

The chain uses TRBV6-5 and TRBJ2-5, with D unresolved. The J call may be faulty, since TRBJ2-7 better matches the DNA end. The CDR3 consists of 13 residues. The V gene's germline CDR1 is MNHEY and CDR2 SVGAGI. This chain's CDR3 is CASSVQAPYEQYF. The CDR3 nucleotides are TGTGCCAGCAGCGTCCAGGCCCCCTACGAGCAGTACTTC.

This chain links TRBV5-1 with TRBJ1-6, with a tentative D call TRBD1 (6 bases). Germline V gene lookup returns CDR1 SGHRS and CDR2 YFSETQ. This CDR3 has 15 amino acids. Trimming shortened V by 4 bases and J by 8 bases, and 16 bases separated the two germline ends. CDR3 nucleotide sequence: TGCGCCAGCAGCGCCCTGACAGGCGCCGATTCACCCCTCCACTTT. It specifies CASSALTGADSPLHF.